This is a list of T cell receptor beta chains from one sample in a study of PD-1 blockade in classical Hodgkin lymphoma. Sequencing used immunoSEQ multiplex PCR; TCRdb keeps in-frame clones, though not all of them. The table records 20,000 or so clones, under 80% of them present only once. The source was peripheral blood mononuclear cells (PBMCs), collected before the fourth cycle of nivolumab. The receptors here all came from a human donor with classical Hodgkin lymphoma. Both conserved end residues are part of each CDR3. Fields, in order: J gene, clone size, D gene, V gene, CDR3 DNA, CDR3 protein. A D gene is named only where the DNA matches it firmly. Not every row has a clone size; where given, it reads once, few, many or a size class.

TRBJ1-4	NA	TRBD1	TRBV6-1	TGTGCCAGCAGTGTCAACTTCAGGGGGACTAATGAAAAACTGTTTTTT	CASSVNFRGTNEKLFF
TRBJ2-7	NA	TRBD1	TRBV7-2	TGTGCCAGCAGCTTAGGAGGGACAGGCCCCGGCGGCTCCTACGAGCAGTACTTC	CASSLGGTGPGGSYEQYF
TRBJ2-1	once	NA	TRBV27	TGTGCCAGCAGTTTCGAGCAGAGCTCCTACAATGAGCAGTTCTTC	CASSFEQSSYNEQFF
TRBJ1-6	NA	NA	TRBV19	TGTGCCAGTAGCCAATTGGGTAATTCACCCCTCCACTTT	CASSQLGNSPLHF
TRBJ1-5	once	TRBD1	TRBV19	TGTGCCAGTAGTTTCGGGACAGGGGGCGGGCAGCCCCAGCATTTT	CASSFGTGGGQPQHF
TRBJ1-5	NA	TRBD1	TRBV2	TGTGCCAGCAGAGTGGGTAGGGACAGGGTTGTCCAGCCCCAGCATTTT	CASRVGRDRVVQPQHF
TRBJ1-2	NA	NA	TRBV7-6	TGTGCCAGCAGCTTTTCGCATGGCTACACCTTC	CASSFSHGYTF
TRBJ2-1	NA	TRBD2	TRBV7-2	TGTGCCAGCAGCTACGTAGCGGGAGAAAACAATGAGCAGTTCTTC	CASSYVAGENNEQFF
TRBJ2-3	NA	TRBD2	TRBV15	TGTGCCACCAGCAGAGAGTTAGCGGGGGTGGATACGCAGTATTTT	CATSRELAGVDTQYF
TRBJ1-3	few	NA	TRBV10-1	TGCGCCAGACCCGGACAAGCTGGAAACACCATATATTTT	CARPGQAGNTIYF
TRBJ1-5	NA	TRBD1	TRBV7-9	TGTGCCAGCAGCTCCGAGGGGACAGCCGATCAGCCCCAGCATTTT	CASSSEGTADQPQHF
TRBJ2-3	few	TRBD2	TRBV7-6	TGTGCCAGCAGCTTAGGGACTAGCGGGAGCACAGATACGCAGTATTTT	CASSLGTSGSTDTQYF
TRBJ1-5	once	NA	TRBV5-5	TGTGCCAGCAGCTTGGATCCATCCCGAAGCAATCAGCCCCAGCATTTT	CASSLDPSRSNQPQHF
TRBJ1-6	NA	NA	TRBV28	TGTGCCAGCAAAGTAGGGGGCTCCTATAATTCACCCCTCCACTTT	CASKVGGSYNSPLHF
TRBJ2-7	few	NA	TRBV18	TGTGCCAGCTCAGAACCGGGAGCCGGGGAGCAGTACTTC	CASSEPGAGEQYF
TRBJ1-2	NA	TRBD1	TRBV19	TGTGCCAGTAGTACGACAGGGGGCTTGTATGGCTACACCTTC	CASSTTGGLYGYTF
TRBJ2-2	NA	TRBD2	TRBV5-1	TGCGCCAGCAGCTCACGGGGGGGTACCGGGGAGCTGTTTTTT	CASSSRGGTGELFF
TRBJ2-3	NA	NA	TRBV27	TGTGCCAGCAGTTTTTCCGCGGCGACAGATACGCAGTATTTT	CASSFSAATDTQYF
TRBJ2-1	once	NA	TRBV28	TGTGCCAGCAGTTTAGGTGGGTTAAGCTCCTACAATGAGCAGTTCTTC	CASSLGGLSSYNEQFF
TRBJ1-1	few	NA	TRBV5-1	TGCGCCAGCATTGGGCCCCGACTGGGGGGGAACACTGAAGCTTTCTTT	CASIGPRLGGNTEAFF
TRBJ1-5	NA	NA	TRBV5-5	TGTGCCAGCAGCAAAGGACAAGCGAGCAATCAGCCCCAGCATTTT	CASSKGQASNQPQHF
TRBJ2-5	NA	TRBD2	TRBV7-9	TGTGCCAGCAGCCCGACCGGTTTTGGGGCGGGAGGGCTCCAAGAGACCCAGTACTTC	CASSPTGFGAGGLQETQYF
TRBJ2-2	NA	NA	TRBV15	TGTGCCACCAGCAGCGATGACTTAGTCACCGGGGAGCTGTTTTTT	CATSSDDLVTGELFF
TRBJ1-6	once	NA	TRBV5-8	TGTGCCAGCAGCTTGGGGAGGAACCAGGGGAATTCACCCCTCCACTTT	CASSLGRNQGNSPLHF
TRBJ1-5	NA	NA	TRBV7-6	TGTGCCAGCAGCTTATCGGACGGAGATCAGCCCCAGCATTTT	CASSLSDGDQPQHF
TRBJ2-7	NA	TRBD1	TRBV7-8	TGTGCCAGCAGCTTATTGGGGACAGGGCTCCACGAGCAGTACTTC	CASSLLGTGLHEQYF
TRBJ2-1	NA	TRBD2	TRBV15	TGTGCCACCAGCGGAACCTCTAGCGGGAGGAACAATGAGCAGTTCTTC	CATSGTSSGRNNEQFF
TRBJ1-1	NA	NA	TRBV5-1	TGCGCCAGCAGCTTGACAACGGGTAGAGGCGCAGGGACCTCGAACACTGAAGCTTTCTTT	CASSLTTGRGAGTSNTEAFF
TRBJ2-1	NA	TRBD2	TRBV5-1	TGCGCCAGCAGCTTGGGCGGGGGGGCCATCAATGAGCAGTTCTTC	CASSLGGGAINEQFF
TRBJ2-1	NA	NA	TRBV5-1	TGCGCCAGCAGCTTGAGGTTTGGCGCCCGTACTAATGAGCAGTTCTTC	CASSLRFGARTNEQFF